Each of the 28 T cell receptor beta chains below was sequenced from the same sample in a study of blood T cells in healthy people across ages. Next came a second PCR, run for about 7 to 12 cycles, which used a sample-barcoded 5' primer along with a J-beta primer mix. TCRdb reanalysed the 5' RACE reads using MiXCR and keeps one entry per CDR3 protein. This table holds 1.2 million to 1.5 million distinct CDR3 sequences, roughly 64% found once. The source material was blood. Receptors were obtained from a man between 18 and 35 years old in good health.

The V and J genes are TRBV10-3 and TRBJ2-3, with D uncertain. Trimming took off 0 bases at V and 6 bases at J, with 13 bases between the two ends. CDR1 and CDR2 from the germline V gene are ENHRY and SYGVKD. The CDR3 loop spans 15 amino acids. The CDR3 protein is CAISESKQLRDTQYF. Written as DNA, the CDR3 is TGTGCCATCAGTGAGTCGAAGCAGCTCAGGGATACGCAGTATTTT.

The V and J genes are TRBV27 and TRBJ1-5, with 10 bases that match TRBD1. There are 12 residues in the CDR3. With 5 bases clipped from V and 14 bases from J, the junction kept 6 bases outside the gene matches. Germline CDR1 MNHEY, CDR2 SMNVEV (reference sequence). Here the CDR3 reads CASSRGTGEEHF. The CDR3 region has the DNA TGTGCCAGCAGTCGAGGGACAGGGGAAGAGCATTTT.

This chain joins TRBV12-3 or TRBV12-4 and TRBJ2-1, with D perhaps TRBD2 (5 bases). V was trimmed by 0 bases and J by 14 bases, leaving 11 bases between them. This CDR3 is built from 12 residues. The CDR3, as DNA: TGTGCCAGCAGTTTAGCGAGGGCACTCGAGTTCTTC. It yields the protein CASSLARALEFF.

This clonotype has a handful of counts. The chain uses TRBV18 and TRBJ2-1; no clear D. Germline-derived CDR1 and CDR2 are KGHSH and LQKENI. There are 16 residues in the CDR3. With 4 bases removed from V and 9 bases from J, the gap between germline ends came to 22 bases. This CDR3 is CASSLVTPQPLCEQFF. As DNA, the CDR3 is TGTGCCAGCTCACTAGTCACCCCTCAGCCGTTATGTGAGCAGTTCTTC.

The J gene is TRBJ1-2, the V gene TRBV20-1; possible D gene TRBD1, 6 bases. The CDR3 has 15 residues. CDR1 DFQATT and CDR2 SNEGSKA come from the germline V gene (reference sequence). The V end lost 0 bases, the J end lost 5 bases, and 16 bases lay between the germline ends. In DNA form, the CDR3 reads TGCAGTGCTAGAGACGTTGGCAGGGGAGTTTATGGCTACACCTTC. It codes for CSARDVGRGVYGYTF.

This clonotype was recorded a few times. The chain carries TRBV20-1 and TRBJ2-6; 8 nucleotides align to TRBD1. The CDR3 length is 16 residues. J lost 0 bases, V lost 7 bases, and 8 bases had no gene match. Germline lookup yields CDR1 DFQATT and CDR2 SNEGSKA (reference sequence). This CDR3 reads CSGVGTGFSGANVLTF. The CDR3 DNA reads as TGCAGTGGGGTCGGGACAGGCTTCTCTGGGGCCAACGTCCTGACTTTC.

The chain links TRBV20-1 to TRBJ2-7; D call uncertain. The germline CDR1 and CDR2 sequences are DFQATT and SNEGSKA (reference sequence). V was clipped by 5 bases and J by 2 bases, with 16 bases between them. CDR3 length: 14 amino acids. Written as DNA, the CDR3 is TGCAGTGCTCTCGAGAGAATCAGAGCCTACGAGCAGTACTTC. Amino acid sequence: CSALERIRAYEQYF.

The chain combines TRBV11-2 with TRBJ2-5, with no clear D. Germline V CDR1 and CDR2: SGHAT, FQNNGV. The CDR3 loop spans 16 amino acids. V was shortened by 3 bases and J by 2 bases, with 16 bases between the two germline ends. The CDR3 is CASSFRWSVGQETQYF. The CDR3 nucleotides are TGTGCCAGCAGCTTTCGGTGGAGCGTAGGGCAAGAGACCCAGTACTTC.

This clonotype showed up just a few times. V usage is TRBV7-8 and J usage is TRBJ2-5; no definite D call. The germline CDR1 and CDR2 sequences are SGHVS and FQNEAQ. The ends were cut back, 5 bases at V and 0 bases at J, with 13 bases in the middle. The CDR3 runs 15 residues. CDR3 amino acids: CASSMGRRYQETQYF. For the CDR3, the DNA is TGTGCCAGCAGCATGGGCCGACGGTACCAAGAGACCCAGTACTTC.

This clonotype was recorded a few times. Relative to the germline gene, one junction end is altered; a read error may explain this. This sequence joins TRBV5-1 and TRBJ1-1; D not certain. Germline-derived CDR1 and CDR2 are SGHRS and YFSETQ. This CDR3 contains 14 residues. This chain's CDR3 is CASSLEGSNTEAFF. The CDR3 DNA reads TGTGCCAGCAGCTTAGAGGGCTCTAACACTGAAGCTTTCTTT.

CDR3 sequence reads: CASSLGGRGSEQFF. CDR3 nucleotide sequence: TGTGCCAGCAGTTTGGGCGGGAGGGGAAGTGAGCAGTTCTTC. The chain carries TRBV27 and TRBJ2-1; 9 bases fit TRBD2. With 3 bases clipped from V and 9 bases from J, the junction kept 6 bases outside the gene matches. CDR1 is MNHEY, CDR2 SMNVEV, per germline (reference sequence). The CDR3 has 14 residues.

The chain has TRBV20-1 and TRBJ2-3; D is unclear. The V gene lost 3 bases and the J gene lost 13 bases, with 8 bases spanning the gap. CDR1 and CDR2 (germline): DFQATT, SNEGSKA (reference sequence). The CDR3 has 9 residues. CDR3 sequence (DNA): TGCAGTGCTAGCCCCCTTGAGTATTTT. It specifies CSASPLEYF.

The CDR3 DNA follows: TGTGCCAGCAGTTTCGGCAGAGTTGGGGGCGGAACCTCCTACGAGCAGTACTTC. It specifies CASSFGRVGGGTSYEQYF. V usage is TRBV27 and J usage is TRBJ2-7, with a weak D call TRBD1 (6 bases). This CDR3 region has 18 residues. V shed 3 bases and J shed 0 bases, with 21 bases lying between them. CDR1 and CDR2 (germline): MNHEY, SMNVEV (reference sequence).

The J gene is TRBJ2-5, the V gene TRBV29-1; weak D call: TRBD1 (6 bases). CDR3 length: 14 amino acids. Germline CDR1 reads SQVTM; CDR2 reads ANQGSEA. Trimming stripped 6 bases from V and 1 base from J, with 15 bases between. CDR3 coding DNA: TGCAGCGTCAAACAGGGAAGTAGCCAAGAGACCCAGTACTTC. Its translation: CSVKQGSSQETQYF. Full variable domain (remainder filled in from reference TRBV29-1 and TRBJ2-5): SAVISQKPSRDICQRGTSLTIQCQVDSQVTMMFWYRQQPGQSLTLIATANQGSEATYESGFVIDKFPISRPNLTFSTLTVSNMSPEDSSIYLCSVKQGSSQETQYFGPGTRLLVL.

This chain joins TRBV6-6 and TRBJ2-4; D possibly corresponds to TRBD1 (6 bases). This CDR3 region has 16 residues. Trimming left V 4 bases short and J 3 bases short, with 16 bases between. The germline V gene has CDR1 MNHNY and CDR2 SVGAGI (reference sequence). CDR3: CASSSPDRTDKNIQYF. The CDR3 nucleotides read TGTGCCAGCAGTTCCCCGGACAGAACCGACAAAAACATTCAGTACTTC.

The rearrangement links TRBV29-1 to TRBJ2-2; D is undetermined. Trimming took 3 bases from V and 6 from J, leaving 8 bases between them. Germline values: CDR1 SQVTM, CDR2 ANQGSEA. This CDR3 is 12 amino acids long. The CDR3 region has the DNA TGCAGCGTTGAGGGGTGGCCCGGGGAGCTGTTTTTT. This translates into CSVEGWPGELFF.

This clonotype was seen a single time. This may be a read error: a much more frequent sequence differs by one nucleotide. The CDR3 sequence is CSARDLRTHKEKLFF. CDR3 DNA sequence: TGCAGTGCTAGAGATCTTAGGACGCATAAGGAAAAACTGTTTTTT. This rearrangement joins TRBV20-1 to TRBJ1-4; D is unclear. V lost 0 bases to trimming and J lost 8 bases, with 16 bases between them. Germline V gives CDR1 DFQATT, CDR2 SNEGSKA (reference sequence). This CDR3 is 15 amino acids long.

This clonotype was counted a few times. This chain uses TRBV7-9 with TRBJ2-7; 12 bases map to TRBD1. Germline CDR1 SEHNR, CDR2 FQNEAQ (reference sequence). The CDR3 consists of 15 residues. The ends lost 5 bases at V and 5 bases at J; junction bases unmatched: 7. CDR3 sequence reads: CASSPGDRGPNEQYF. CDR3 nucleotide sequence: TGTGCCAGCAGCCCAGGGGACAGGGGGCCGAACGAGCAGTACTTC.

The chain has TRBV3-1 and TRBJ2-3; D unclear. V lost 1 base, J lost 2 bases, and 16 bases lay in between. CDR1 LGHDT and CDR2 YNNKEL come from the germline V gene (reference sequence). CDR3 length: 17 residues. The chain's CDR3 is CASSQGGLADHTDTQYF. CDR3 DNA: TGTGCCAGCAGCCAAGGAGGTCTGGCAGACCACACAGATACGCAGTATTTT.

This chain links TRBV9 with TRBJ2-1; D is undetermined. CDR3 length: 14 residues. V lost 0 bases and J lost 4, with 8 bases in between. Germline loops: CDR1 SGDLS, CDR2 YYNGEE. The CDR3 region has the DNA TGTGCCAGCAGCGTAGCTATGGAATACAATGAGCAGTTCTTC. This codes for CASSVAMEYNEQFF.

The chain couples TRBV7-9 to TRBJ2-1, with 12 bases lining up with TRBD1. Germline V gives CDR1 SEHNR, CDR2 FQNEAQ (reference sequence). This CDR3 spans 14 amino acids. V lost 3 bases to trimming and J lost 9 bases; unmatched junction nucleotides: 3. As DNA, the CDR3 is TGTGCCAGCAGCTTGGGACAGGGGGCTAGTGAGCAGTTCTTC. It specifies CASSLGQGASEQFF.

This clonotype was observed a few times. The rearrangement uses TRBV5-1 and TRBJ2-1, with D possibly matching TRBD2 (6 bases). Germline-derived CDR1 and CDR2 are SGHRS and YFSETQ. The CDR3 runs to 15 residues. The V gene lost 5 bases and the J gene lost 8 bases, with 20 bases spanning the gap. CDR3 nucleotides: TGCGCCAGCAGAGAAAGGGACTCCGATCTGGATGAGCAGTTCTTC. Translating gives CASRERDSDLDEQFF.

CDR3 coding DNA: TGTGCCAGCAGGAGGGGGTGGGCTGAAGCTTTCTTT. It translates to CASRRGWAEAFF. The chain has TRBV2 and TRBJ1-1, with D possibly matching TRBD1 (6 bases). Germline CDR1 and CDR2: SNHLY and FYNNEI. The CDR3 contains 12 residues. V was trimmed by 6 bases and J by 6 bases, leaving 11 bases between them.

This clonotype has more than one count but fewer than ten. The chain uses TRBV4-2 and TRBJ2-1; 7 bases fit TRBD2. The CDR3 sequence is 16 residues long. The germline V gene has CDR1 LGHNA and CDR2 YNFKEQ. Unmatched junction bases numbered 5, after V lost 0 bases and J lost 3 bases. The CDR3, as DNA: TGTGCCAGCAGCCAAGATCTCCAGCGGGGCTACAATGAGCAGTTCTTC. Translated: CASSQDLQRGYNEQFF.

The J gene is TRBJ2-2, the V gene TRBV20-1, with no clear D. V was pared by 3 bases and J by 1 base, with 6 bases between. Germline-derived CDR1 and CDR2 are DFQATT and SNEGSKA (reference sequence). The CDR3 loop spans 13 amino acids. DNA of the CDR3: TGCAGTGCTAGGACCGTGAACACCGGGGAGCTGTTTTTT. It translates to CSARTVNTGELFF.

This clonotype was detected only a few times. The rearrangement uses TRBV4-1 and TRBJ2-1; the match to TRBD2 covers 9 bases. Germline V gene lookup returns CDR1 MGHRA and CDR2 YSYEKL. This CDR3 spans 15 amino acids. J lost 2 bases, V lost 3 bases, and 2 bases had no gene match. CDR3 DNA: TGCGCCAGCAGCCAGGGACTAGCAGCCTACAATGAGCAGTTCTTC. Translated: CASSQGLAAYNEQFF.

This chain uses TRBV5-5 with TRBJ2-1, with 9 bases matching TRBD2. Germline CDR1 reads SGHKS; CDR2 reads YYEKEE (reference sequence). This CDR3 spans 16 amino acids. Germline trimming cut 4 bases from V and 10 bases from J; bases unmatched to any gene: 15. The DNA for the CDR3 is TGTGCCAGCAGCCGGCTGGGACTAGCACCAATAGACGAGCAGTTCTTC. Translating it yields CASSRLGLAPIDEQFF.

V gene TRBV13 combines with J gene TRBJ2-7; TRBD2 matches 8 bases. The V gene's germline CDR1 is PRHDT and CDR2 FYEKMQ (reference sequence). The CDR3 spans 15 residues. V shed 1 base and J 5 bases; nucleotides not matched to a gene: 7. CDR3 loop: CASSLVGGRRNEQYF. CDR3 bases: TGTGCCAGCAGCTTAGTTGGCGGGAGGCGGAACGAGCAGTACTTC.